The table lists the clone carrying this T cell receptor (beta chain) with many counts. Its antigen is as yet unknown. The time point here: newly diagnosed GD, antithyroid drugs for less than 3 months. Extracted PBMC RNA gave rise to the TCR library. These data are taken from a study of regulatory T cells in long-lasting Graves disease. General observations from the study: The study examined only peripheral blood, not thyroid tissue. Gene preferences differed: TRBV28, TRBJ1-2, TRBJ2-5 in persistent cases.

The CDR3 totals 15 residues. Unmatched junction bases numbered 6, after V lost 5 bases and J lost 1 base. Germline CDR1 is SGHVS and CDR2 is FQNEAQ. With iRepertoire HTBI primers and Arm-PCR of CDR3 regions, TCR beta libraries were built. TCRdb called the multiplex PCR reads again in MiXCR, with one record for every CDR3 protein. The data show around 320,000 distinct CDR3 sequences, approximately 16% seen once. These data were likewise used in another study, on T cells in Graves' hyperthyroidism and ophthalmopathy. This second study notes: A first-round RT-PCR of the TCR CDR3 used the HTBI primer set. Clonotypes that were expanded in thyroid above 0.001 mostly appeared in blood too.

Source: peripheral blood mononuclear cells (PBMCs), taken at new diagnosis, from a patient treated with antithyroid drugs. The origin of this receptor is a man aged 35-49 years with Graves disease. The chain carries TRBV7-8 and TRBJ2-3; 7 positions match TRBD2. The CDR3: CASSLGLPRTDTQYF. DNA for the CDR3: TGTGCCAGCAGCCTGGGACTACCCCGCACAGATACGCAGTATTTT.